A single sample gave rise to the 8 T cell receptor beta chains below, sequenced in a study of blood T cell repertoires in COVID-19. Libraries were prepared by immunoSEQ multiplex PCR; TCRdb keeps only in-frame clonotypes and omits some of them. This sample has some 200,000 clones, with 87% found just once. The sequencing input was peripheral blood. The receptors were gathered from a man aged 55 to 69 with active or convalescent COVID-19.

This chain links TRBV6-5 with TRBJ2-7; 7 nucleotides align to TRBD2. The CDR3 contains 15 residues. The V and J ends lost 7 bases and 3 bases, in that order; junction bases with no gene match: 12. Germline-derived CDR1 and CDR2 are MNHEY and SVGAGI. In DNA, the CDR3 is TGTGCCAGCACTCCCCCAGGGTCGGGGGGCTACGAGCAGTACTTC. This encodes CASTPPGSGGYEQYF.

CDR3 bases: TGTGCCAGCAGTGAAAACAGGGGGGTCAGCACTGAAGCTTTCTTT. Translated: CASSENRGVSTEAFF. The chain links TRBV2 to TRBJ1-1; 8 bases fit TRBD1. The length of the CDR3 is 15 residues. Germline lookup yields CDR1 SNHLY and CDR2 FYNNEI. The V gene end was trimmed by 2 bases and the J gene end by 4 bases; junction bases not matched to a gene: 6.

The chain links TRBV9 to TRBJ1-4; 7 bases align to TRBD1. The germline V gene encodes CDR1 SGDLS and CDR2 YYNGEE. The V gene end was trimmed by 0 bases and the J gene end by 10 bases; junction bases not matched to a gene: 6. CDR3 length: 14 amino acids. The CDR3 is CASSVGQGDGKLFF. For the CDR3, the DNA is TGTGCCAGCAGCGTAGGTCAGGGGGATGGAAAACTGTTTTTT.

The rearrangement joins TRBV9 to TRBJ1-5; D is unresolved. Germline V lookup: CDR1 SGDLS, CDR2 YYNGEE. Trimming stripped 0 bases from V and 7 bases from J, with 8 bases between. The CDR3 totals 13 residues. Written as DNA, the CDR3 is TGTGCCAGCAGCGTAGATACAGCCCAGCCCCAGCATTTT. As protein: CASSVDTAQPQHF.

This sequence joins TRBV19 and TRBJ2-1; D gene ambiguous. V was shortened by 6 bases and J by 5 bases, with 11 bases between the two germline ends. The CDR3 is 13 residues long. Germline CDR1 LNHDA, CDR2 SQIVND (reference sequence). CDR3 protein: CASRPDLHNEQFF. CDR3 DNA sequence: TGTGCCAGTAGACCTGACTTGCACAATGAGCAGTTCTTC.

CDR3: CASSLTAGGGQETQYF. CDR3 in DNA: TGTGCCAGCAGCTTAACGGCAGGGGGCGGACAAGAGACCCAGTACTTC. This sequence joins TRBV7-3 and TRBJ2-5; 8 bases are shared with TRBD1. The germline V gene encodes CDR1 SGHTA and CDR2 FQGTGA. With V trimmed by 0 bases and J by 2 bases, 5 bases remained unmatched. The CDR3 sequence is 16 residues long.

The chain combines TRBV18 with TRBJ1-1, with TRBD1 matching 11 bases. After removal of 3 bases from V and 10 bases from J, the junction contained 4 bases not matched to a gene. This CDR3 comprises 13 residues. Per the germline V gene, CDR1 is KGHSH and CDR2 is LQKENI. This chain's CDR3 is CASSPGQGAGAFF. Here the CDR3 DNA reads TGTGCCAGCTCACCCGGACAGGGGGCGGGAGCTTTCTTT.

The gene calls are TRBV2 and TRBJ2-3, with TRBD1 matching 7 bases. The V and J ends lost 4 bases and 0 bases, in that order; junction bases with no gene match: 4. The CDR3 loop spans 15 amino acids. Germline V lookup: CDR1 SNHLY, CDR2 FYNNEI. Here the CDR3 reads CASSGDSSSTDTQYF. In DNA, the CDR3 is TGTGCCAGCAGTGGGGACAGCTCTAGCACAGATACGCAGTATTTT. Full variable domain (remainder filled in from reference TRBV2 and TRBJ2-3): EPEVTQTPSHQVTQMGQEVILRCVPISNHLYFYWYRQILGQKVEFLVSFYNNEISEKSEIFDDQFSVERPDGSNFTLKIRSTKLEDSAMYFCASSGDSSSTDTQYFGPGTRLTVL.